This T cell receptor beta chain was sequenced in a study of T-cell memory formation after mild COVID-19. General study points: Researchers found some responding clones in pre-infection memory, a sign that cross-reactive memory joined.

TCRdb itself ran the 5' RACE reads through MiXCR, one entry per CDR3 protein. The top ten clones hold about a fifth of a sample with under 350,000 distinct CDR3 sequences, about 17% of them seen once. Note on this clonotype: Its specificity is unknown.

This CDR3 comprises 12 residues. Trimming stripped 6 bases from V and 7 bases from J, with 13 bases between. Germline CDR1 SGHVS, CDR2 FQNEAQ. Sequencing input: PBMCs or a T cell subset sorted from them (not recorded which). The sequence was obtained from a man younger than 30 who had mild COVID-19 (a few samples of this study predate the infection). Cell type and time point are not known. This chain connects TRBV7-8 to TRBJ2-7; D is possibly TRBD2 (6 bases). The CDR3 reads CASSTDGGEQYF. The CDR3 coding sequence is TGTGCCAGCAGTACGGACGGAGGGGAGCAGTACTTC. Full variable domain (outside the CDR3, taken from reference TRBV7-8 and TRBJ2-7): GAGVSQSPRYKVAKRGQDVALRCDPISGHVSLFWYQQALGQGPEFLTYFQNEAQLDKSGLPSDRFFAERPEGSVSTLKIQRTQQEDSAVYLCASSTDGGEQYFGPGTRLTVT.